These T cell receptor beta chains were read from a single sample in a study of OX40 agonist ivuxolimab in advanced cancers. Assay: immunoSEQ multiplex PCR; the TCRdb copy retains only in-frame clones and omits some. The sample carries tens of thousands of clones, 80% to 95% recorded once. The sequencing here drew on CD4+ or CD8+ T cells sorted from blood, taken in a trial of the OX40 agonist ivuxolimab. All receptors come from an adult with an advanced solid tumor such as melanoma, head and neck, liver or kidney cancer. CDR3s include the opening cysteine and the closing phenylalanine or tryptophan.

TRBV9,TRBJ2-1,CASSVDRRFSGDNEQFF
TRBV2,TRBJ2-3,CASTTRETDTQYF
TRBV19,TRBJ2-3,CASSRRSGRADTQYF
TRBV2,TRBJ2-5,CASSGREPQYF
TRBV2,TRBJ2-3,CASSPGLAGADTQYF
TRBV30,TRBJ1-1,CAWRKTGVTEAFF
TRBV9,TRBJ2-6,CASSEGGTSGNSGANVLTF
TRBV30,TRBJ2-7,CAWSVGTPTIPSSYEQYF
TRBV7-2,TRBJ2-5,CASSLGAGEQETQYF
TRBV5-1,TRBJ2-1,CASTPGRNNEQFF
TRBV6-6,TRBJ2-7,CASSRYRGAYEQYF
TRBV2,TRBJ1-4,CASSGRGTGNEKLFF
TRBV19,TRBJ2-3,CASTPRQSDTQYF
TRBV5-5,TRBJ1-5,CASSLVRGSNQPQHF
TRBV7-3,TRBJ2-3,CASSPPNSGLSTDTQYF
TRBV28,TRBJ2-7,CASRAQGDPYEQYF
TRBV28,TRBJ1-2,CASSLRDRERYGYTF
TRBV10-1,TRBJ2-1,CASSKEDGIGQFF
TRBV30,TRBJ1-2,CAWAGEANYGYTF
TRBV6-1,TRBJ2-7,CASSVQNSYEQYF
TRBV28,TRBJ2-7,CASSFFDRAFEQYF
TRBV28,TRBJ2-3,CASSSQGHTDTQYF
TRBV27,.,CASSLGRVYEQYF
TRBV10-1,TRBJ1-5,CASSESRNQPQHF
TRBV2,.,CASMRSAWTSHEQYF
TRBV19,TRBJ2-7,CASSISGVEYEQYF
TRBV29-1,TRBJ1-1,CSATGTRGTEAFF
TRBV30,TRBJ2-7,CAWGSGPHEQYF
TRBV30,TRBJ1-2,CAWRGTGGYTF
TRBV5-6,TRBJ2-2,CASSMTGGVPGELFF
TRBV28,TRBJ1-1,CASRRDRADTEAFF
TRBV5-8,TRBJ2-7,CASSFNKGHYEQYF
TRBV4-1,TRBJ2-7,CASSTNRGLYEQYF
TRBV19,TRBJ2-2,CASSIGLRTANTGELFF
TRBV19,TRBJ2-6,CASSSISGANVLTF
TRBV29-1,TRBJ2-3,CSVEKGQGANTQYF
TRBV7-9,TRBJ1-2,CASSPGQSRGYTF
TRBV11-2,TRBJ1-2,CASSWTGTQGSYTF
TRBV11-2,TRBJ2-3,CASSFVGSSGRDTQYF
TRBV2,TRBJ2-2,CASSLGFNTGELFF
TRBV6-5,TRBJ1-2,CASSYGGRGHYGYTF
TRBV6-1,TRBJ1-1,CASSDRFTEAFF
TRBV30,TRBJ1-1,CAWSGYDTEAFF
TRBV28,TRBJ2-7,CASRQGYEQYF
TRBV18,TRBJ2-7,CASTTYAGASYEQYF
TRBV6-5,TRBJ1-5,CASSSIGQPQHF
TRBV18,TRBJ2-2,CASSSSGSVTGELFF
TRBV27,TRBJ2-7,CASRPLGGYEQYF
TRBV30,TRBJ2-3,CAWNRGGWPTDTQYF
TRBV6-1,TRBJ2-1,CASSEVGSFRQFF
TRBV6-5,TRBJ2-7,CASRKVGGGEQYF
TRBV18,TRBJ2-4,CASSPIGPFNF
TRBV7-2,TRBJ2-1,CASNPQSGTGYNEQFF
TRBV5-4,TRBJ2-4,CASSFGLAKNIQYF
TRBV19,TRBJ1-5,CASRGDGNQPQHF
TRBV11-2,TRBJ2-7,CASSLVGSIYEQYF
TRBV5-1,TRBJ2-2,CASSLANTGELFF
TRBV19,TRBJ2-5,CASSQGGIETQYF
TRBV28,TRBJ2-1,CASTAHSAGGRANEQFF
TRBV27,TRBJ2-5,CASSFQGAWETQYF